The subject of this entry is one TCR beta chain. As yet, its antigen is unknown. The CDR3 loop spans 15 amino acids. The germline V gene has CDR1 SNHLY and CDR2 FYNNEI. Trimming pared 6 bases from V and 0 bases from J, leaving 9 bases between. The sample comes from a study of identifying expanded T cells in peripheral blood. General observations from the study: Technical replicates showed about 1.1 changed clones; roughly two weeks about 16; four weeks 19. Variance in clone template counts between two-week samples significantly increased with total template count across all healthy donors.

Some clones are missing from TCRdb's copy, which holds only in-frame ones; the method was immunoSEQ multiplex PCR. The table has 95,000 to 150,000 clones, approximately 80% seen once. Collection occurred without any documented infections or immune events in donors. This chain links TRBV2 with TRBJ2-6; D not certain. The sequencing input was blood. The clonotype comes from a person between 18 and 75 years old in good health. CDR3 residues: CASRLRFSGANVLTF. The CDR3 region has the DNA TGTGCCAGCAGACTCAGGTTCTCTGGGGCCAACGTCCTGACTTTC.